The clone carrying this T cell receptor beta chain turned up a few times. This entry comes from a study of blood T cell repertoires in COVID-19. The wider study: The cDNA or gDNA used as material had been derived from T cells, B-cell-depleted T cells, or PBMCs.

V lost 4 bases and J lost 0; bases outside the gene matches: 6. The CDR3 totals 15 residues. The germline V gene has CDR1 LGHDT and CDR2 YNNKEL (reference sequence). In the authors' methods: Amplification of reference gene primers provided the estimated nucleated cell counts. Generated by immunoSEQ multiplex PCR, the TCRdb table keeps only in-frame clones and is missing some. That table gives V, J and clone size, and the DNA gave D and trimming. The data hold about 220,000 clones, with roughly 80% observed a single time. The chain recombines TRBV3-1 (or the pseudogene TRBV3-2) with TRBJ2-7; 7 bases map to TRBD2. The material sequenced was peripheral blood. The clonotype originates from a human donor in a cohort sampled during active COVID-19. The CDR3, as DNA: TGTGCCAGCAGCCTTTTGAGCGGGAACTCCTACGAGCAGTACTTC. Translation gives CASSLLSGNSYEQYF.